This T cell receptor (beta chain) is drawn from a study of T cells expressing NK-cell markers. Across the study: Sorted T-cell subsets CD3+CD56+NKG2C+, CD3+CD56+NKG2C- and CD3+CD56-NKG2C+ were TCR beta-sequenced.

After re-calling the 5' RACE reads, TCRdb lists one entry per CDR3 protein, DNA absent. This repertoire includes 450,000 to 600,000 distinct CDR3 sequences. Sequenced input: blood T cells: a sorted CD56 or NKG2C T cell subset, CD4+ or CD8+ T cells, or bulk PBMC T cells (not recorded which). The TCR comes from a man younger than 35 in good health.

CDR3 in amino acids: CASLRTGASSYEQYF. V and J are TRBV2 and TRBJ2-7; TCRdb's D call of TRBD1 is untestable without DNA. CDR1 and CDR2 (germline): SNHLY, FYNNEI. The CDR3 sequence is 15 residues long.